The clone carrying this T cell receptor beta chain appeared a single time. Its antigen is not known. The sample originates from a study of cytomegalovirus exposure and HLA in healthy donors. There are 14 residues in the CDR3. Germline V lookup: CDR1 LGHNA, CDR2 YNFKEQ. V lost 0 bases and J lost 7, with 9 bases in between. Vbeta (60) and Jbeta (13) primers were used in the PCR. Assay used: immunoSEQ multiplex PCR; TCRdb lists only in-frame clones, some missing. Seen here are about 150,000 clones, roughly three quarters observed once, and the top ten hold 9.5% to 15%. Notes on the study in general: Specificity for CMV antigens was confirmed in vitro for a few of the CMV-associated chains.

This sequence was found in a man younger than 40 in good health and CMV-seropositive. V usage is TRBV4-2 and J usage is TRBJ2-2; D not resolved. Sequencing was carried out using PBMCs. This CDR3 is CASSQDRDYGELFF. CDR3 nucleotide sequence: TGTGCCAGCAGCCAAGATCGAGATTACGGGGAGCTGTTTTTT.